This TCR beta chain was sequenced for a study of cytotoxic CD8 clonotypes in ibrutinib-treated CLL. Some clones are missing from TCRdb's copy, which holds only in-frame ones; the method was immunoSEQ multiplex PCR. This sample yields around 20,000 clones, of which over 70% are seen a single time; 5% to 7% belongs to the top ten. Germline values: CDR1 SGHNT, CDR2 YYREEE (reference sequence). This CDR3 is built from 17 residues. On this clone itself: Its specificity is not known. The junction and the germline gene differ at one end; a read error may be behind it.

Findings of the study overall: At ibrutinib response, clonality increased, and at progression it declined back toward baseline. Under treatment, the uncommon public clonotypes either contracted or remained stable.

The receptor comes from a human donor with chronic lymphocytic leukemia. J is TRBJ2-2 and V is TRBV5-4; D possibly matches TRBD1 or TRBD2 (5 bases each). The specimen was PBMCs, collected before ibrutinib treatment. The CDR3 nucleotides read TGTGCCAGCAGTTCGCCAACATGGGGGACGTTGCACCGGGGAGCTGTTTTT. It codes for CASSSPTWGTLHRGAVF.